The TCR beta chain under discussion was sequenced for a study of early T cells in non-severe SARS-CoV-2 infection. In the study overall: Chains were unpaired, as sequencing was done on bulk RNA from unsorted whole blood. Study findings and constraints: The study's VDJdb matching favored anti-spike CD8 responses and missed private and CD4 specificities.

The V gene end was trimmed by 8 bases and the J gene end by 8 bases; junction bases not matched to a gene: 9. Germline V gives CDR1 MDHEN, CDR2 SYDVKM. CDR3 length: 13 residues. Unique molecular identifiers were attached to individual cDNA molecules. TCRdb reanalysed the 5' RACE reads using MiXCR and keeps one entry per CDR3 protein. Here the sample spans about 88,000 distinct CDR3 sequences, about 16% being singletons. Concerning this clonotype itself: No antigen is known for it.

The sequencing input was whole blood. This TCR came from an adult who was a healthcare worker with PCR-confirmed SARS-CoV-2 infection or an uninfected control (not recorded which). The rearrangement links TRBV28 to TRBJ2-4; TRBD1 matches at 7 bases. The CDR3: CASGRQGRDIQYF. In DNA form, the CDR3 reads TGTGCCAGCGGGCGACAGGGCCGGGACATTCAGTACTTC.